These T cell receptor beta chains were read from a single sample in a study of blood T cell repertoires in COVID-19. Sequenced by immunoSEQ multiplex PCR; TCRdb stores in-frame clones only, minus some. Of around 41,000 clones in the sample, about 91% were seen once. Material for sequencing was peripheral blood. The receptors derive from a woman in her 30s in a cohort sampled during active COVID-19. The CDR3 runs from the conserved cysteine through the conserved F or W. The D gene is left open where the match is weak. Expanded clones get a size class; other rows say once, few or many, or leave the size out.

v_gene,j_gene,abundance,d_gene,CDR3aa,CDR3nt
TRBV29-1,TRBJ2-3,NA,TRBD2,CSVSLLAGGGRDTQYF,TGCAGCGTTTCTCTCCTAGCGGGAGGGGGTCGAGATACGCAGTATTTT
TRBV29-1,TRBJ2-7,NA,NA,CSVSPTSLFPYEQYF,TGCAGCGTTTCCCCAACTAGTTTATTCCCCTACGAGCAGTACTTC
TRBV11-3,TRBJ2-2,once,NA,CASSLGGPAGELFF,TGTGCCAGCAGCTTAGGAGGGCCCGCCGGGGAGCTGTTTTTT
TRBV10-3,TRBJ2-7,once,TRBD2,CAISRVSSGDTYEQYF,TGTGCCATCAGCAGGGTATCTAGCGGGGATACCTACGAGCAGTACTTC
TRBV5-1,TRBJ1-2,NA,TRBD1,CASSGGQTNYGYTF,TGCGCCAGCTCCGGGGGACAGACGAACTATGGCTACACCTTC
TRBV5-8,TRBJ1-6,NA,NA,CASSPRQPSSFNSPLHF,TGTGCCAGCAGCCCCAGACAGCCTTCGAGCTTTAATTCACCCCTCCACTTT
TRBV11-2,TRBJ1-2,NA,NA,CASSHIGGYTF,TGTGCCAGCAGTCACATTGGTGGCTACACCTTC
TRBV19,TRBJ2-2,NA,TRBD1,CASSKLGQGPGELFF,TGTGCCAGTAGTAAACTCGGACAGGGGCCCGGGGAGCTGTTTTTT
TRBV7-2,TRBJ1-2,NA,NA,CASSLYLFEAQYYGYTF,TGTGCCAGCAGCTTATACCTCTTCGAGGCTCAATACTATGGCTACACCTTC
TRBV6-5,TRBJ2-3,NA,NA,CASRKTFSTDTQYF,TGTGCCAGCAGGAAGACATTTAGCACAGATACGCAGTATTTT
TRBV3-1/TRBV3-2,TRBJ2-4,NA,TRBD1,CASSQGSRTGGRAKNIQYF,TGTGCCAGCAGCCAAGGGTCCCGGACAGGGGGCAGGGCCAAAAACATTCAGTACTTC
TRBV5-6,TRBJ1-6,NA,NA,CASSLAGTSPLHF,TGTGCCAGCAGCTTGGCAGGAACTTCACCCCTCCACTTT
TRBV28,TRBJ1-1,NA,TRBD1,CASSPWDRVTTEAFF,TGTGCCAGCAGTCCATGGGACAGGGTGACCACTGAAGCTTTCTTT
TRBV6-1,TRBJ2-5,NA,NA,CASSEIGVRGETQYF,TGTGCCAGCAGTGAAATCGGCGTCAGGGGTGAGACCCAGTACTTC
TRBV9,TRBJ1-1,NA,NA,CASSVAGGSEAFF,TGTGCCAGCAGCGTAGCTGGGGGGAGTGAAGCTTTCTTT
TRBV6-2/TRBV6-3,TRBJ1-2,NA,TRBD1,CASSGQGDYGYTF,TGTGCCAGCAGTGGACAGGGTGACTATGGCTACACCTTC
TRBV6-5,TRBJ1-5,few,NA,CASRSGPHRAQHF,TGTGCCAGCAGGTCAGGGCCCCACCGGGCCCAGCATTTT
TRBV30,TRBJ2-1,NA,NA,CAWSLGLAFHNEQFF,TGTGCCTGGAGTCTCGGGCTAGCCTTTCACAATGAGCAGTTCTTC
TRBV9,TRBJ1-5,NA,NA,CASSVGADPYSNQPQHF,TGTGCCAGCAGCGTAGGGGCAGATCCTTATAGCAATCAGCCCCAGCATTTT
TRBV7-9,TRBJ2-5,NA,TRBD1,CASSPGTAQETQYF,TGTGCCAGCAGCCCCGGGACAGCCCAAGAGACCCAGTACTTC
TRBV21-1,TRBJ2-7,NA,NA,CASSNLDRGFSYEQYF,TGTGCCAGCAGCAATTTGGACAGGGGATTCTCCTACGAGCAGTACTTC
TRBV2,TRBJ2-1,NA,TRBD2,CASRVLAGGYNEQFF,TGTGCCAGCAGAGTTCTCGCGGGGGGCTACAATGAGCAGTTCTTC
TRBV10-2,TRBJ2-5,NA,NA,CASSARASQETQYF,TGCGCCAGCAGTGCCCGCGCGAGCCAAGAGACCCAGTACTTC
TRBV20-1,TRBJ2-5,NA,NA,CSASQETQYF,TGCAGTGCTAGCCAGGAGACCCAGTACTTC
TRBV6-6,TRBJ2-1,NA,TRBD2,CATFWGTSVHNEQFF,TGTGCCACATTTTGGGGGACTAGCGTCCACAATGAGCAGTTCTTC
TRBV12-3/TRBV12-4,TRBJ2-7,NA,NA,CASREGAYEQYF,TGTGCCTCACGAGAGGGTGCGTACGAGCAGTACTTC
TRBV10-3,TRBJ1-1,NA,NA,CAISDFGRSEAFF,TGTGCCATCAGTGATTTCGGGAGGTCAGAAGCTTTCTTT
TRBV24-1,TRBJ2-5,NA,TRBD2,CATSALEGGETQYF,TGTGCCACCAGTGCCTTGGAGGGAGGGGAGACCCAGTACTTC
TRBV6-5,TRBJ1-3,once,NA,CASSPGQEGNTIYF,TGTGCCAGCAGTCCGGGACAAGAAGGAAACACCATATATTTT
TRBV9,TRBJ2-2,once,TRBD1,CASSLTQGQGHTGELFF,TGTGCCAGCAGCTTAACCCAGGGACAGGGTCACACCGGGGAGCTGTTTTTT
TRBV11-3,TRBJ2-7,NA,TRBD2,CASSYRTSGIYEQYF,TGTGCCAGCAGCTACCGGACTAGCGGGATCTACGAGCAGTACTTC
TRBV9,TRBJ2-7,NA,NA,CASSVKRGRQAYEQYF,TGTGCCAGCAGCGTAAAAAGGGGGAGACAGGCCTACGAGCAGTACTTC
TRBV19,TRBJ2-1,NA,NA,CASSGYRVGSYNEQFF,TGTGCCAGTAGTGGCTACAGGGTGGGTTCCTACAATGAGCAGTTCTTC
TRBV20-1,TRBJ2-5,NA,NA,CSASLLPRVGETQYF,TGCAGTGCTAGTCTCCTACCCAGGGTCGGGGAGACCCAGTACTTC
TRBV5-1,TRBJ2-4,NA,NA,CASSLDYRDLKAKNIQYF,TGCGCCAGCAGCTTGGATTACAGGGATTTAAAGGCCAAAAACATTCAGTACTTC
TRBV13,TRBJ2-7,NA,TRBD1,CASSPGQGEQYF,TGTGCCAGCAGCCCGGGACAGGGAGAGCAGTACTTC
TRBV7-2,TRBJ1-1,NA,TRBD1,CASRLTGVDTEAFF,TGTGCCAGCAGGTTGACAGGGGTGGACACTGAAGCTTTCTTT
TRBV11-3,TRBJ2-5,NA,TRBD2,CASSLQVAGAETQYF,TGTGCCAGCAGCTTACAGGTAGCGGGAGCAGAGACCCAGTACTTC
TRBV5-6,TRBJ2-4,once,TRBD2,CASSSLAGTSGGKNIQYF,TGTGCCAGCAGCTCCCTGGCCGGGACTAGCGGGGGTAAAAACATTCAGTACTTC
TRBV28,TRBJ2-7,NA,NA,CASSPGTFKIEQYF,TGTGCCAGCAGTCCAGGGACATTCAAGATCGAGCAGTACTTC
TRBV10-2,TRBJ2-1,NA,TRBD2,CASSEFRAGASYNEQFF,TGCGCCAGCAGTGAGTTTCGAGCGGGAGCATCCTACAATGAGCAGTTCTTC
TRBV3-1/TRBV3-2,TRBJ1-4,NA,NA,CASGRGGRSEKLFF,TGTGCCAGCGGCCGGGGGGGTAGGTCTGAAAAACTGTTTTTT
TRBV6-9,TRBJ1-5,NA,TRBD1,CASNPAGGSQPQHF,TGTGCCAGCAACCCCGCAGGGGGCAGTCAGCCCCAGCATTTT
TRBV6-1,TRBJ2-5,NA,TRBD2,CASSEAFSAGARETQYF,TGTGCCAGCAGTGAAGCTTTCTCGGCGGGAGCTCGGGAGACCCAGTACTTC
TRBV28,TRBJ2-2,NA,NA,CASSSGYTGELFF,TGTGCCAGCAGTTCGGGATACACCGGGGAGCTGTTTTTT
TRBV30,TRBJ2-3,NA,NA,CAWSDHFNTQYF,TGTGCCTGGAGTGATCACTTCAATACGCAGTATTTT
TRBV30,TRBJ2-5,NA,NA,CAWSQYPRSATTGSETQYF,TGTGCCTGGAGTCAATACCCCAGGTCGGCAACGACAGGATCCGAGACCCAGTACTTC
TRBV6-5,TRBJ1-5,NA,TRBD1,CASSRGTGWNQPQHF,TGTGCCAGCAGTCGAGGGACAGGGTGGAATCAGCCCCAGCATTTT
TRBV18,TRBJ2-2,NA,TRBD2,CASSPPTGGPGGELFF,TGTGCCAGCTCACCACCCACGGGAGGGCCAGGCGGGGAGCTGTTTTTT